A selection of T cell receptor beta chains follows, all from one sample in a study of T cells in Graves' hyperthyroidism and ophthalmopathy. Via MiXCR, TCRdb re-called the multiplex PCR reads, giving one row per CDR3 protein. This sample yields 750,000 to 900,000 distinct CDR3 sequences, of which 35% to 45% are seen a single time; about 9% belongs to the top ten. Sequencing used blood. The receptors come from a man aged 18 to 30 with Graves' hyperthyroidism. Each CDR3 is given with its conserved first and last residue. D genes are given only for firm matches. For some rows the clone size is stated as once, few or many, or as a class when expanded; others skip it.

cdr3_length j_call clone_size v_call d_call cdr3_nt cdr3_aa
11 TRBJ1-1 many TRBV29-1 - TGCAGCGTCGCCCCAGGGTCTGAAGCTTTCTTT CSVAPGSEAFF
15 TRBJ1-5 - TRBV12-3/TRBV12-4 - TGTGCCAGCAGTTATAAGGGGATCGGCAATCGGCCCCAGCATTTT CASSYKGIGNRPQHF
16 TRBJ2-5 few TRBV7-2 - TGTGCCAGCAGCTTAGGGAGGGGGATTGCCCGAGGGGCCCAGTACTTC CASSLGRGIARGAQYF
14 TRBJ1-1 many TRBV7-3 - TGTGCCAGCAGCCCCTCAGCGAGGAACACTGAAGCTTTCTTT CASSPSARNTEAFF
12 TRBJ2-5 many TRBV29-1 - TGCAGCGTTGAAGGTTCAGAAGAGACCCAGTACTTC CSVEGSEETQYF
16 TRBJ2-5 - TRBV25-1 - TGTGCCAGCAGTTTAATCAGGGGAAATTACCAAGAGACCCAGTACTTC CASSLIRGNYQETQYF
15 TRBJ1-5 - TRBV19 - TGTGCCAGTAGGGACATCAATTATAGCAATCAGCCCCAGCATTTT CASRDINYSNQPQHF
15 TRBJ2-2 once TRBV5-6 - TGTGCCAGCAGCTTGGGACAGGTTCTCACCGGGGAGCTGTTTTTT CASSLGQVLTGELFF
13 TRBJ2-7 many TRBV29-1 - TGCAGCGTTGAAACAGGCGGCTCCTACGAGCAGTACTTC CSVETGGSYEQYF
12 TRBJ2-7 - TRBV29-1 TRBD2 TGCAGCGTTAGTCGGGGGGGCTACGAGCAGTACTTC CSVSRGGYEQYF
11 TRBJ2-7 many TRBV11-2 TRBD2 TGTGCCAGCAGTCGGGGGGAAGAGCAGTACTTC CASSRGEEQYF
14 TRBJ2-5 - TRBV6-4 - TGTGCCAGCAGTGACTCGGGGTTGGAAGAGACCCAGTACTTC CASSDSGLEETQYF
13 TRBJ2-1 - TRBV14 - TGTGCCAGCAGCCGCACAGGTACCAATGAGCAGTTCTTC CASSRTGTNEQFF
16 TRBJ2-2 - TRBV7-3 TRBD2 TGTGCCAGCAGCGCCTTAGCGGGGCGCGACACCGGGGAGCTGTTTTTT CASSALAGRDTGELFF
13 TRBJ2-5 - TRBV20-1 - TGCAGTGCCCCTGGGGGGTTGGGAGAGACCCAGTGCTTC CSAPGGLGETQCF
16 TRBJ1-3 - TRBV9 - TGTGCCAGCAGCGTAGACCCGGGCAACTCTGGAAACACCATATATTTT CASSVDPGNSGNTIYF
16 TRBJ1-5 - TRBV24-1 TRBD1 TGTGCCACCAGTGACAGTGGACAGGGGGGCAATCAGCCCCAGCATTTT CATSDSGQGGNQPQHF
14 TRBJ2-7 - TRBV25-1 TRBD2 TGTGCCAGCAGCGCGGGGGGAGGCCAATACGAGCAGTACTTC CASSAGGGQYEQYF
15 TRBJ1-4 many TRBV7-6 TRBD1 TGTGCCAGCAGCACTTGGACAGGGGGAAATGAAAAACTGTTTTTT CASSTWTGGNEKLFF
14 TRBJ2-5 many TRBV20-1 - TGCAGTGCTCCGGACAGTCGGGCTGGGGAGACCCAGTACTTC CSAPDSRAGETQYF
12 TRBJ1-2 - TRBV29-1 - TGCAGCGCCGTGGGGGGTGACCTTGGCTACACCTTC CSAVGGDLGYTF
13 TRBJ1-6 few TRBV12-3/TRBV12-4 - TGTGCCAGCACCGAAACAAGTAATTCACCCCTCCACTTT CASTETSNSPLHF
15 TRBJ1-5 - TRBV15 - TGTGCCACCAGACCGAGCCTCAGGGTAAATCAGCCCCAGCATTTT CATRPSLRVNQPQHF
12 TRBJ2-5 few TRBV20-1 - TGCAGTGCTAGAGATACGGCTGAGACCCAGTACTTC CSARDTAETQYF
16 TRBJ2-5 few TRBV7-6 TRBD2 TGTGCCAGCAGCGCCCGGGCTAGCGGGACGCAAGAGACCCAGTACTTC CASSARASGTQETQYF
14 TRBJ1-1 few TRBV19 - TGTGCCAGTAGTGGAACAGGGTGGGGCACTGAAGCTTTCTTT CASSGTGWGTEAFF
12 TRBJ1-1 - TRBV29-1 - TGCAGCGTTGAAAGTCGGGGTAATGAAGCTTTCTTT CSVESRGNEAFF
15 TRBJ1-4 few TRBV6-5 - TGTGCCAGCAGTCCGACGGGGACAACTAATGAAAAACTGTTTTTT CASSPTGTTNEKLFF
15 TRBJ1-4 few TRBV19 - TGTGCCAGTAGTGACTCTACTTTCTCTGGAGAAAAACTGTTTTTT CASSDSTFSGEKLFF
17 TRBJ2-3 - TRBV19 TRBD2 TGTGCCAGTAGTCCCCAGAGGACTAGCGGGAGGTCAGATACGCAGTATTTT CASSPQRTSGRSDTQYF
13 TRBJ2-2 many TRBV7-8 TRBD1 TGTGCCAGCAGCACCGAGGACAGGCGCGAGCTGTTTTTT CASSTEDRRELFF
16 TRBJ1-2 few TRBV14 TRBD1 TGTGCCAGCAGCCGAGCCGGGACAGGGGCCAACTATGGCTACACCTTC CASSRAGTGANYGYTF
14 TRBJ1-1 many TRBV2 - TGTGCCAGCAGGATTACAGGGCCCAACACTGAAGCTTTCTTT CASRITGPNTEAFF
13 TRBJ1-1 many TRBV2 - TGTGCCAGCAGTGATAATGGGAACACTGAAGCTTTCTTT CASSDNGNTEAFF
15 TRBJ1-6 once TRBV6-1 - TGTGCCAGCGTGTTTGACAGCTACTATAATTCACCCCTCCACTTT CASVFDSYYNSPLHF